This record looks at one TCR beta chain sequence and its context. Profiling relied on immunoSEQ multiplex PCR, and the TCRdb table lists in-frame clones only, not all of them. This sample yields 150,000 to 200,000 clones, of which 80% to 90% are seen a single time; about 2.5% belongs to the top ten. The CDR3 runs to 13 residues. The germline V gene encodes CDR1 GTSNPN and CDR2 SVGIG (reference sequence). The ends lost 5 bases at V and 8 bases at J; junction bases unmatched: 11. This record belongs to a study of T cell responses to AZD1222 COVID-19 vaccine. The chain recombines TRBV30 with TRBJ1-2; 7 bases align to TRBD1. The material sequenced was peripheral blood, taken on day 0 of MenACWY control vaccination. The sequence was obtained from an adult in good health. The CDR3 is CAWGHRGRLGYTF. CDR3 sequence (DNA): TGTGCCTGGGGACACAGGGGCCGATTGGGCTACACCTTC.